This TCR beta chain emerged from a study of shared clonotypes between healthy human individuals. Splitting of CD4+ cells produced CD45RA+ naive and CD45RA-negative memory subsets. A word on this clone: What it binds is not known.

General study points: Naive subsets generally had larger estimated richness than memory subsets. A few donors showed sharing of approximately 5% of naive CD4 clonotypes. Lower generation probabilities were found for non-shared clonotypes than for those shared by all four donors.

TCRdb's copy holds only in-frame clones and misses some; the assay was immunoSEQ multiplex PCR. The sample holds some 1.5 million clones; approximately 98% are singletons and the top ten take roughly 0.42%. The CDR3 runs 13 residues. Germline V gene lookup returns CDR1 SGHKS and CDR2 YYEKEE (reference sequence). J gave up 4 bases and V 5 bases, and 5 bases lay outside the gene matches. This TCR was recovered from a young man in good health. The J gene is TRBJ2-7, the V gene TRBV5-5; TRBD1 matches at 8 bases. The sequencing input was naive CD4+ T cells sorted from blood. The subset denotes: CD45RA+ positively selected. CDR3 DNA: TGTGCCAGCAGGCAGGGGGCGGGTTACGAGCAGTACTTC. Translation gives CASRQGAGYEQYF.